The sequence of this TCR beta chain was determined in a study of response to subunit inactivated influenza vaccine. This clonotype was observed a few times. Per germline, CDR1 MNHNY and CDR2 SVGAGI (reference sequence). Trimming took off 0 bases at V and 9 bases at J, with 3 bases between the two ends. The CDR3 is 11 amino acids. TCRdb analysed the RT-PCR reads with MiXCR anew, one entry per CDR3 protein. Of around 760,000 distinct CDR3 sequences listed, about 15% are singletons. The chain employs TRBV6-6 and TRBJ2-4; D unclear. The sample consisted of PBMCs from blood, taken around 15 days before vaccination. This sequence originates from a man aged 45 to 65 who received an inactivated influenza vaccine. The chain's CDR3 is CASSYSVIQYF. The DNA of the CDR3 is TGTGCCAGCAGTTACTCGGTCATTCAGTACTTC.